This TCR beta chain emerged from a study of cytomegalovirus exposure and HLA in healthy donors. Study results and caveats: Looking again later, the authors saw that most CMV-associated TCR beta chains seemed HLA-restricted.

Comments on this clone: Its target is unknown.

Germline-derived CDR1 and CDR2 are ENHRY and SYGVKD. Trimming took 0 bases from V and 2 from J, leaving 7 bases between them. This CDR3 has 14 amino acids. PCR primers comprised 60 Vbeta and 13 Jbeta primers. Generated by immunoSEQ multiplex PCR, the TCRdb table keeps only in-frame clones and is missing some. The sample records under 150,000 clones, 70% to 80% being singletons. Sequencing was done on a sample of PBMCs. The chain couples TRBV10-3 to TRBJ1-2; no definite D call. This clonotype was sampled from a woman between 40 and 50 years old in good health and CMV-seropositive. The CDR3 loop is CAISESNENYGYTF. CDR3 coding DNA: TGTGCCATCAGTGAGTCGAACGAGAACTATGGCTACACCTTC.